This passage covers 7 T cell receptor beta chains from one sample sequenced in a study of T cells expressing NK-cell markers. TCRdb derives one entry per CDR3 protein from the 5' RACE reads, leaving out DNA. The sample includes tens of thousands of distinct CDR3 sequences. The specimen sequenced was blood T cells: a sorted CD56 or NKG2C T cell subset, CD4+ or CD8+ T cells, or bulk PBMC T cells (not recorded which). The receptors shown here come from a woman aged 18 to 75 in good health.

CDR3 region: CSAGDGYNEQFF. This chain joins TRBV29-1 and TRBJ2-1; TCRdb picks TRBD2, but there is no DNA to check that call. The CDR3 is made up of 12 amino acids. Germline V gives CDR1 SQVTM, CDR2 ANQGSEA.

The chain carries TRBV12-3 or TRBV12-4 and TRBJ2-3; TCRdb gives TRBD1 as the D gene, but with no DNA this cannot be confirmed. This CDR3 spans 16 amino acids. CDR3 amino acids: CASSSTSAGVVDTQYF.

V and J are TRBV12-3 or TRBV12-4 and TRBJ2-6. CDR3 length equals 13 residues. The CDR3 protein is CASSSSWANVLTF.

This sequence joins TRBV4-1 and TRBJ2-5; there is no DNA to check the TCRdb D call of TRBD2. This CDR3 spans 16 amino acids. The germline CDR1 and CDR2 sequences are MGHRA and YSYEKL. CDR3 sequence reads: CASSLKAGGVQETQYF.

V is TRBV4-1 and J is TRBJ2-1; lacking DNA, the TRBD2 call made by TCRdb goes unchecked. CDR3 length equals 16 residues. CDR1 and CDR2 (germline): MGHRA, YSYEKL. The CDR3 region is CASSQAGSGGYNEQFF.

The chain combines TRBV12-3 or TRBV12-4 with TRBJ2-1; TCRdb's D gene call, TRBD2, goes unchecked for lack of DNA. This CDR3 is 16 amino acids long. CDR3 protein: CASSFGLAGGYNEQFF.

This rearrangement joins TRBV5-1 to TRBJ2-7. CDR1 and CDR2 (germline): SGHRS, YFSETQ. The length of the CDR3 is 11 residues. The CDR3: CASRDSYEQYF.